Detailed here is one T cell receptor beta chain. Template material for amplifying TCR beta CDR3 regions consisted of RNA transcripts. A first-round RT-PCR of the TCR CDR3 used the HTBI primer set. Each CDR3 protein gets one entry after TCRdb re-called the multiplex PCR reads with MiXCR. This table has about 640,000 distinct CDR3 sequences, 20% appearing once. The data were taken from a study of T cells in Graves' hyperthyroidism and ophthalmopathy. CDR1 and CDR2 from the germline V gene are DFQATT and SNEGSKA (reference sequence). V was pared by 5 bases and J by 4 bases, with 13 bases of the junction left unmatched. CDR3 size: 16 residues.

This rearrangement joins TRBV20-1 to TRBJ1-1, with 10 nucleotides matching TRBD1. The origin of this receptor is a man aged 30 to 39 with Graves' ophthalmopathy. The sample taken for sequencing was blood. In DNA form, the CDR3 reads TGCAGTGCTCCGCGGGTTGACAGGGGGCAGGTCACTGAAGCTTTCTTT. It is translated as CSAPRVDRGQVTEAFF.